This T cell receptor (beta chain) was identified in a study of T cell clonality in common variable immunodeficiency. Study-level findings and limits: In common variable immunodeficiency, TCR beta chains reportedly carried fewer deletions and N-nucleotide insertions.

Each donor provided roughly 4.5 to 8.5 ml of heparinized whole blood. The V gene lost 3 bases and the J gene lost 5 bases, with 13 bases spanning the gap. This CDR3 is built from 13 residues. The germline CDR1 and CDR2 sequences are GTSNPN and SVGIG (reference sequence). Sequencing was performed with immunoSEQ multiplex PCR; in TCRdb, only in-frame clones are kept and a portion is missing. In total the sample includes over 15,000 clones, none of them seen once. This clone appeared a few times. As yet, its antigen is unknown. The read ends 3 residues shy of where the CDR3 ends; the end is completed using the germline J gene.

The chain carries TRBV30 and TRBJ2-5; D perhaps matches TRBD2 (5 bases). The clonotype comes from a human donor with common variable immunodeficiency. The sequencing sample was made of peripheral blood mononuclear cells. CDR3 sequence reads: CAWRKAPGETQYF. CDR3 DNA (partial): TGTGCCTGGAGGAAAGCGCCGGGGGAGACC.